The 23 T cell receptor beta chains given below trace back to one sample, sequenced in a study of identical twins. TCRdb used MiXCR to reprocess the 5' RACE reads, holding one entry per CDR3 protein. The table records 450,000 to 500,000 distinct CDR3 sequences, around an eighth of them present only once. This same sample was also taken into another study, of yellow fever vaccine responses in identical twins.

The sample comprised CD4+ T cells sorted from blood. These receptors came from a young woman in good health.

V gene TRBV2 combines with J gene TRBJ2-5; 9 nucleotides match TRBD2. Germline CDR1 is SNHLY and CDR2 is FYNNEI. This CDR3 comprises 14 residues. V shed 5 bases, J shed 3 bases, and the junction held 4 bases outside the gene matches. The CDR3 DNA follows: TGTGCCAGCAGTAGCGGGGGGTATGAAGAGACCCAGTACTTC. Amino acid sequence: CASSSGGYEETQYF.

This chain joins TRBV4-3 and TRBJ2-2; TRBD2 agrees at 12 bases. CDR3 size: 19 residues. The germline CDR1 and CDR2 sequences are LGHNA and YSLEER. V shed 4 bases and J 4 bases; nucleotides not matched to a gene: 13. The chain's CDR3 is CASSPRIGLAGPSTGELFF. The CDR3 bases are TGCGCCAGCAGCCCCCGGATCGGACTAGCGGGACCTTCCACCGGGGAGCTGTTTTTT.

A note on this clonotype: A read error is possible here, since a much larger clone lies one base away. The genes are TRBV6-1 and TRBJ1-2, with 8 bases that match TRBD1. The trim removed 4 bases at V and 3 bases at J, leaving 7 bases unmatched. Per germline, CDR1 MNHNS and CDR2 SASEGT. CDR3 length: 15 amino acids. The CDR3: CASSGGWTGHYGYTF. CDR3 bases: TGTGCCAGCAGTGGGGGCTGGACAGGGCACTATGGCTACACCTTC.

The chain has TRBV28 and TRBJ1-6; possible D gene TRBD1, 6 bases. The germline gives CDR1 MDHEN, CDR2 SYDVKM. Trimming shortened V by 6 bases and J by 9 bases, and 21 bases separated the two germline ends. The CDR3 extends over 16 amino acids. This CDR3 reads CASSGAGASLGSPLHF. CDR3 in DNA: TGTGCCAGCAGCGGTGCAGGGGCCTCGCTGGGTTCACCCCTCCACTTT.

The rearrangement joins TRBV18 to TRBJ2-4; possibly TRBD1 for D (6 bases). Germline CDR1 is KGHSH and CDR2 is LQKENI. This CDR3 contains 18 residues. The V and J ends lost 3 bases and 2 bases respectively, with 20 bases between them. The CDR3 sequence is CASSPRNREGATKNIQYF. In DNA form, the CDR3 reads TGTGCCAGCTCACCCCGGAACAGGGAAGGGGCCACCAAAAACATTCAGTACTTC.

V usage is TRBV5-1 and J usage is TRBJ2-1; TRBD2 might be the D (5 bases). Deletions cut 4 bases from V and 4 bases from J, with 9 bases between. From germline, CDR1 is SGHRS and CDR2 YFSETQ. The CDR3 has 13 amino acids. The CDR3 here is CASSVLGYNEQFF. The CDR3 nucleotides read TGCGCCAGCAGCGTACTAGGTTACAATGAGCAGTTCTTC.

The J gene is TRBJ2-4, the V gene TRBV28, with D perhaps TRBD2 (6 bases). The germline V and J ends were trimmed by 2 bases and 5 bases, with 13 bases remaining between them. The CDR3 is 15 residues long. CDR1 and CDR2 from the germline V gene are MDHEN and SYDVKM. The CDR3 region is CASSLGAGTQNIQYF. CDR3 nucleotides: TGTGCCAGCAGTTTAGGGGCCGGGACTCAAAACATTCAGTACTTC. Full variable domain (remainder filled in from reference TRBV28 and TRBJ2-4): DVKVTQSSRYLVKRTGEKVFLECVQDMDHENMFWYRQDPGLGLRLIYFSYDVKMKEKGDIPEGYSVSREKKERFSLILESASTNQTSMYLCASSLGAGTQNIQYFGAGTRLSVL.

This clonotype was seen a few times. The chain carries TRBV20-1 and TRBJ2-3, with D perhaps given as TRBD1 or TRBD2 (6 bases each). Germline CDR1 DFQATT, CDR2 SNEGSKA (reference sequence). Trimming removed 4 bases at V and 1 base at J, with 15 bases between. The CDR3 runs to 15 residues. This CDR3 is CSAIELRGRTDTQYF. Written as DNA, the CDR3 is TGCAGTGCTATCGAACTCCGGGGGCGCACAGATACGCAGTATTTT.

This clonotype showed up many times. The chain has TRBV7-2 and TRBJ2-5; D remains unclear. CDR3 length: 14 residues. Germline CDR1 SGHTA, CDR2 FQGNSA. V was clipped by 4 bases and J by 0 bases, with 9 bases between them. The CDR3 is CASSSPGYQETQYF. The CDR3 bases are TGTGCCAGCAGCTCTCCCGGGTACCAAGAGACCCAGTACTTC.

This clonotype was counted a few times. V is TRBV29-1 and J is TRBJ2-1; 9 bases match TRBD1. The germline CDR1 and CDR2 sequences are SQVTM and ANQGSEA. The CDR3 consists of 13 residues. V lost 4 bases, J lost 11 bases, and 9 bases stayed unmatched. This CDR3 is CSVVGTGIGQQFF. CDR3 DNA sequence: TGCAGCGTTGTAGGGACAGGGATTGGGCAGCAGTTCTTC.

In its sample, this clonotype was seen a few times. DNA of the CDR3: TGTGCCAGTAGCCAATGGGGGTATGGGGAGACCCAGTACTTC. Its translation is CASSQWGYGETQYF. The V and J genes are TRBV19 and TRBJ2-5, with D possibly being TRBD1 or TRBD2 (5 bases each). Germline V gene sequence: CDR1 LNHDA, CDR2 SQIVND (reference sequence). Trimming took off 6 bases at V and 5 bases at J, with 16 bases between the two ends. The CDR3 runs 14 residues.

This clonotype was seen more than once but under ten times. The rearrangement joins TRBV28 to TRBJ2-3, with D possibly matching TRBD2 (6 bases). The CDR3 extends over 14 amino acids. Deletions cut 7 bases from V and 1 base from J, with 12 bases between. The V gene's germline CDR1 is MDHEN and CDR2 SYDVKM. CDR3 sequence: CASTGGLGTDTQYF. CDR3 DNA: TGTGCCAGCACCGGGGGTTTAGGCACAGATACGCAGTATTTT. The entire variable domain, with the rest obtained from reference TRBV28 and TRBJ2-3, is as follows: DVKVTQSSRYLVKRTGEKVFLECVQDMDHENMFWYRQDPGLGLRLIYFSYDVKMKEKGDIPEGYSVSREKKERFSLILESASTNQTSMYLCASTGGLGTDTQYFGPGTRLTVL.

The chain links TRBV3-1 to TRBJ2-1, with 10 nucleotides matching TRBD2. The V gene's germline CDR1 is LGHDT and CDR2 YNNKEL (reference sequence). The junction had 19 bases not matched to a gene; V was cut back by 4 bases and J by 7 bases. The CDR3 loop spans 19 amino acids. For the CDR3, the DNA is TGTGCCAGCAGCCCACCTCGAGGTAGCGGGGGGCCTTGGTATAATGAGCAGTTCTTC. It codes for CASSPPRGSGGPWYNEQFF.

CDR3 region: CASSLEWREQYF. The CDR3 DNA reads as TGTGCCAGCAGCTTAGAATGGCGGGAGCAGTACTTC. The genes are TRBV7-2 and TRBJ2-7; D is ambiguous. The CDR3 extends over 12 amino acids. Germline CDR1 is SGHTA and CDR2 is FQGNSA. V lost 1 base and J lost 7, with 8 bases in between.

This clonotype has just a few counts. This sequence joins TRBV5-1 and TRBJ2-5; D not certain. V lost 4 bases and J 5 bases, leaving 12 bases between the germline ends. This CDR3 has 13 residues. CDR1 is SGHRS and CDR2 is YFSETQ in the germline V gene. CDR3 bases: TGCGCCAGCAGCCCGGGCCCCACGGAGACCCAGTACTTC. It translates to CASSPGPTETQYF.

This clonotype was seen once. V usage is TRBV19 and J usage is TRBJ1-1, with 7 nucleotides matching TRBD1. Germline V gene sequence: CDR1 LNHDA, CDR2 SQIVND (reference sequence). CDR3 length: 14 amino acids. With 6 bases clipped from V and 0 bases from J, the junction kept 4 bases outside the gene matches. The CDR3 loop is CASRMDRLNTEAFF. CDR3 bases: TGTGCCAGTAGGATGGACAGGCTGAACACTGAAGCTTTCTTT.

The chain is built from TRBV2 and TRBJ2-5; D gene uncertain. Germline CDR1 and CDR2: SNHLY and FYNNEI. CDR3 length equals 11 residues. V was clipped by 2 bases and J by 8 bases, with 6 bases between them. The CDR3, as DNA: TGTGCCAGCAGTGAATTGGGTACCCAGTACTTC. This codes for CASSELGTQYF. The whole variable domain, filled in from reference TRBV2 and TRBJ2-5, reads EPEVTQTPSHQVTQMGQEVILRCVPISNHLYFYWYRQILGQKVEFLVSFYNNEISEKSEIFDDQFSVERPDGSNFTLKIRSTKLEDSAMYFCASSELGTQYFGPGTRLLVL.

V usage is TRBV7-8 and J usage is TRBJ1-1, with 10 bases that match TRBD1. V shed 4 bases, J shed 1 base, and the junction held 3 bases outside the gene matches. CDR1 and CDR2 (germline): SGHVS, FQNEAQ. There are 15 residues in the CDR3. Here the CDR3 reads CASSSDRGPNTEAFF. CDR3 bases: TGTGCCAGCAGCTCTGACAGGGGGCCGAACACTGAAGCTTTCTTT.

CDR3 region: CASSFPGAPTDTQYF. The DNA of the CDR3 is TGTGCCAGCAGCTTTCCGGGGGCGCCCACAGATACGCAGTATTTT. This chain connects TRBV7-2 to TRBJ2-3; D tentatively fits TRBD1 or TRBD2 (6 bases each). Trimming left V 3 bases short and J 2 bases short, with 12 bases between. The CDR3 contains 15 residues. Germline loops: CDR1 SGHTA, CDR2 FQGNSA.

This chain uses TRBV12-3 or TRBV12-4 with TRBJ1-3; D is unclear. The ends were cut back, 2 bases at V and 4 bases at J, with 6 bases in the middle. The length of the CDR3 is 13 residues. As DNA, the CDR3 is TGTGCCAGCAGTTTAATGCGGGGAAACACCATATATTTT. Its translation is CASSLMRGNTIYF.

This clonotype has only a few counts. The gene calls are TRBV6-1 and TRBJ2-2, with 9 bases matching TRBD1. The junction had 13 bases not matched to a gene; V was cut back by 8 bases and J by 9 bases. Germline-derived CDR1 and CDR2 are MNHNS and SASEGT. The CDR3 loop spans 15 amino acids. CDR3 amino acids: CASGLGGQGTRELFF. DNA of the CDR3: TGTGCCAGCGGCCTGGGGGGACAGGGAACCCGGGAGCTGTTTTTT.

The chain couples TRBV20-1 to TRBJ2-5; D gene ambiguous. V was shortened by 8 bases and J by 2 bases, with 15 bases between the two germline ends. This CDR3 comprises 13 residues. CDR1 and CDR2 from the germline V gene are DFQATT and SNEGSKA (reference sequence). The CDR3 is CSTWPEPQETQYF. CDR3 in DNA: TGCAGTACATGGCCGGAGCCACAAGAGACCCAGTACTTC.

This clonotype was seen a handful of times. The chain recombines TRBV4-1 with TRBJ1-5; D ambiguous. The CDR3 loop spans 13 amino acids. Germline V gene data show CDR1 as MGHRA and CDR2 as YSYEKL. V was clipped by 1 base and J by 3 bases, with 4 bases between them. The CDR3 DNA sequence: TGCGCCAGCAGCCAAGGATACAATCAGCCCCAGCATTTT. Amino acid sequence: CASSQGYNQPQHF.